The sequence of this T cell receptor beta chain was determined in a study of cytomegalovirus exposure and HLA in healthy donors. The PCR had 60 Vbeta and 13 Jbeta primers. Some clones are missing from TCRdb's copy, which holds only in-frame ones; the method was immunoSEQ multiplex PCR. The data hold 100,000 to 150,000 clones, with about 80% observed a single time. The germline V and J ends were trimmed by 6 bases and 0 bases, with 7 bases remaining between them. CDR3 size: 13 residues. The germline V gene encodes CDR1 MNHEY and CDR2 SVGAGI. Sequencing used PBMCs. The chain has TRBV6-5 and TRBJ2-3; TRBD1 is a possible D gene (5 bases). This TCR derives from a woman aged 45-60 years in good health and CMV-seropositive. The CDR3 loop is CASSRQSTDTQYF. The CDR3 DNA is TGTGCCAGCAGCCGACAGAGCACAGATACGCAGTATTTT.